These 10 T cell receptor beta chains share one sample of origin, sequenced in a study of neurological immune-mediated disorders. TCRdb independently ran MiXCR on the 5' RACE reads; one entry per CDR3 protein. The sample has 55,000 to 75,000 distinct CDR3 sequences; over 2% are singletons. Sequencing was carried out using PBMCs. These receptors came from a man between 45 and 60 years old with multiple sclerosis.

This clonotype has at least ten counts. The chain links TRBV7-2 to TRBJ2-2; 7 bases match TRBD2. V dropped 5 bases and J dropped 0; count of bases not matched to a gene: 3. The CDR3 is 15 amino acids. Germline loops: CDR1 SGHTA, CDR2 FQGNSA. The CDR3 loop is CASSRSGSNTGELFF. The CDR3 bases are TGTGCCAGCAGCCGTAGCGGGTCGAACACCGGGGAGCTGTTTTTT.

This clonotype was seen ten or more times. This rearrangement joins TRBV10-2 to TRBJ2-3; 8 nucleotides line up with TRBD1. Germline CDR1 and CDR2: WSHSY and SAAADI. Trimming cost V 6 bases and J 5 bases; bases outside gene matches: 7. This CDR3 region has 14 residues. CDR3 DNA: TGCGCCAGCAGGACGGACAGGGAAAAAGATACGCAGTATTTT. The encoded protein is CASRTDREKDTQYF.

This clonotype was detected many times. The chain links TRBV9 to TRBJ1-6; the D gene is possibly TRBD1 (5 bases). V was cut by 5 bases and J by 7 bases, with 10 bases left in between. Germline loops: CDR1 SGDLS, CDR2 YYNGEE. The CDR3 runs to 13 residues. The CDR3 is CASSLGANSPLHF. The CDR3 region has the DNA TGTGCCAGCAGTCTTGGGGCCAATTCACCCCTCCACTTT.

At least ten counts were recorded for this clonotype. This rearrangement joins TRBV20-1 to TRBJ2-3; D unclear. From germline, CDR1 is DFQATT and CDR2 SNEGSKA (reference sequence). The CDR3 spans 15 residues. Trimming took 0 bases from V and 3 from J, leaving 13 bases between them. The CDR3 reads CSARDRILATDTQYF. Here the CDR3 DNA reads TGCAGTGCTAGAGATCGAATATTGGCAACAGATACGCAGTATTTT.

This clonotype has ten or more counts. This sequence joins TRBV9 and TRBJ1-1, with D tentatively TRBD1 (5 bases). From germline, CDR1 is SGDLS and CDR2 YYNGEE. V lost 0 bases to trimming and J lost 3 bases, with 9 bases between them. This CDR3 has 14 residues. In nucleotides, the CDR3 is TGTGCCAGCAGCGTAGACCAGGGTTACACTGAAGCTTTCTTT. This gives the protein CASSVDQGYTEAFF.

This clonotype has more than one count but fewer than ten. It may be a read error: a sequence one base away is much more abundant. The CDR3, as DNA: TGCAGTGCTAGAGACGAGGTGTTTAGCAATCAGCACCAGCATTTT. It is translated as CSARDEVFSNQHQHF. J is TRBJ1-5 and V is TRBV20-1; D gene uncertain. This CDR3 is 15 amino acids long. Germline V CDR1 and CDR2: DFQATT, SNEGSKA (reference sequence).

In its sample, this clonotype was seen many times. V is TRBV5-5 and J is TRBJ2-3, with D perhaps TRBD2 (5 bases). V was pared by 2 bases and J by 4 bases, with 14 bases between. Germline CDR1 and CDR2: SGHKS and YYEKEE (reference sequence). This CDR3 region has 15 residues. The CDR3 region has the DNA TGTGCCAGCAGCTTTGGGATAGCGAGGGCAGATACGCAGTATTTT. Translated: CASSFGIARADTQYF.

In this sample, this clonotype turned up many times. The rearrangement links TRBV12-3 or TRBV12-4 to TRBJ1-6, with TRBD1 as a possible D gene (5 bases). The ends were cut back, 3 bases at V and 10 bases at J, with 10 bases in the middle. This CDR3 region has 13 residues. CDR3 loop: CASSFIKGSPLHF. The CDR3 DNA reads TGTGCCAGCAGTTTTATTAAGGGGTCACCCCTCCACTTT.

This clonotype has at least ten counts. The J gene is TRBJ2-7, the V gene TRBV14; D not certain. Germline V gives CDR1 SGHDN, CDR2 FVKESK. CDR3 size: 11 residues. V was cut by 3 bases and J by 4 bases, with 4 bases left in between. The CDR3 loop reads CASSHHYEQYF. In DNA, the CDR3 is TGTGCCAGCAGCCACCATTACGAGCAGTACTTC.

About this clonotype: Mismatch with germline at one junction end may stem from a read error. CDR3 sequence (DNA): TGTGACAGCCACAGCTCTGGAAACACCATATATTTT. Protein product: CDSHSSGNTIYF. The V and J genes are TRBV25-1 and TRBJ1-3; D is unclear. This CDR3 contains 12 residues. CDR1 and CDR2 from the germline V gene are MGHDK and SYGVNS.